This TCR beta chain was captured by sequencing in a study of cytomegalovirus exposure and HLA in healthy donors. Study at large: Out of about 410 genotyped donors, approximately 84% belonged to the Caucasian-associated ancestry cluster.

The CDR3 covers 16 residues. Germline CDR1 and CDR2: SGHTA and FQGNSA. The ends lost 4 bases at V and 5 bases at J; junction bases unmatched: 13. The PCR made use of 60 Vbeta and 13 Jbeta primers. Sequenced by immunoSEQ multiplex PCR; TCRdb stores in-frame clones only, minus some. The sample contains fewer than 350,000 clones, about 90% of which appear only once. The chain has TRBV7-2 and TRBJ2-7; 8 nucleotides line up with TRBD2. The TCR was taken from a woman aged 18-30 years in good health and CMV-seronegative. The specimen sequenced was PBMCs. CDR3 loop: CASSSSLAGYLNEQYF. The CDR3 DNA reads as TGTGCCAGCAGCTCATCATTAGCGGGGTACTTGAACGAGCAGTACTTC.